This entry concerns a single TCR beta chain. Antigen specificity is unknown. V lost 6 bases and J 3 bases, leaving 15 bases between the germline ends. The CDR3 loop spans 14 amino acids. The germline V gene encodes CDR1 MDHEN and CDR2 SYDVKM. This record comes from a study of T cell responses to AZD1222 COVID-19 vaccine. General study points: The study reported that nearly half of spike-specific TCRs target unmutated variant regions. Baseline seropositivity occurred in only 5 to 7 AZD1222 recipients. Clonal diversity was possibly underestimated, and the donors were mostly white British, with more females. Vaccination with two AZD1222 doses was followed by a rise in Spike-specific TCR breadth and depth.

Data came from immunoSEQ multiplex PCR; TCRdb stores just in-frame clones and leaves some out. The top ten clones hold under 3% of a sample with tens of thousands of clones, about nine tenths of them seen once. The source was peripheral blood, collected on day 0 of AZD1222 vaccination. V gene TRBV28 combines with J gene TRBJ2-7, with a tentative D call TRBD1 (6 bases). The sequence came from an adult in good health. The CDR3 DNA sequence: TGTGCCAGCAGCATAGGGACACTAAACTACGAGCAGTACTTC. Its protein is CASSIGTLNYEQYF. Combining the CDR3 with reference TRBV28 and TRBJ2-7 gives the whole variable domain DVKVTQSSRYLVKRTGEKVFLECVQDMDHENMFWYRQDPGLGLRLIYFSYDVKMKEKGDIPEGYSVSREKKERFSLILESASTNQTSMYLCASSIGTLNYEQYFGPGTRLTVT.